A selection of T cell receptor beta chains follows, all from one sample in a study of CD8 T cells in ankylosing spondylitis. TCRdb re-called the 5' RACE reads with MiXCR, one entry per CDR3 protein. This table has 150,000 or so distinct CDR3 sequences, about 32% appearing once. The sequencing sample was made of synovial fluid, either unsorted or a sorted T cell fraction (not recorded which). These receptors were taken from a male donor with ankylosing spondylitis. Each CDR3 is given with its conserved first and last residue. A D gene is named only where the DNA matches it firmly. The listing skips clone size in some rows; elsewhere it reads once, few, many or a size class.

J gene,clone size,D gene,V gene,CDR3 DNA,CDR3 protein
TRBJ1-1,few,.,TRBV7-8,TGTGCCAGCAGCTTACGGGAGGTTGGAGCTTTCTTT,CASSLREVGAFF
TRBJ2-5,.,TRBD2,TRBV20-1,TGCAGTGCTAGAGATCAGGCAGCGGGAGTCCTAGAGACCCAGTACTTC,CSARDQAAGVLETQYF
TRBJ2-3,.,.,TRBV10-3,TGTGCCATCAGTGAGGCGACTAGTACAGATACGCAGTATTTT,CAISEATSTDTQYF
TRBJ2-7,few,.,TRBV7-8,TGTGCCAGCAGCTTATCTTCGTGGTACGAGCAGTACTTC,CASSLSSWYEQYF
TRBJ2-7,.,TRBD1,TRBV7-6,TGTGCCAGCAGCGTAGGGGACAGCTCCTACGAGCAGTACTTC,CASSVGDSSYEQYF
TRBJ2-2,.,TRBD1,TRBV10-1,TGCGCCAGCAGTCCCAAGGACAGGAAACTTACCGGGGAGCTGTTTTTT,CASSPKDRKLTGELFF
TRBJ2-5,few,TRBD2,TRBV5-1,TGCGCCAGCAGCTTGGGGATGACTAGCGGGAGGGGTGGGTCACAAGAGACCCAGTACTTC,CASSLGMTSGRGGSQETQYF
TRBJ1-1,few,TRBD1,TRBV6-2/TRBV6-3,TGTGCCAGCAGTTACCCGGGACAGGGGGCGACTGAAGCTTTCTTT,CASSYPGQGATEAFF
TRBJ1-1,.,.,TRBV4-3,TGCGCCAGCAGCCAAGTAAGGGGGATTAGAAACACTGAAGCTTTCTTT,CASSQVRGIRNTEAFF
TRBJ1-1,many,TRBD1,TRBV10-3,TGTGCCATCAGCCCACAGGGGGCGAACACTGAAGCTTTCTTT,CAISPQGANTEAFF
TRBJ2-4,.,.,TRBV7-8,TGTGCCAGCAGCTTACGCCCCTCCGGGGGCGGCAAAAACATTCAGTACTTC,CASSLRPSGGGKNIQYF
TRBJ1-1,.,.,TRBV7-2,TGTGCCAGCAGCTTAGGGGGGCCCGGTGAAGCTTTCTTT,CASSLGGPGEAFF
TRBJ2-1,many,.,TRBV27,TGTGCCAGCAGTTTCCGGGTCGGCTCGGACAATGAGCAGTTCTTC,CASSFRVGSDNEQFF
TRBJ2-5,.,TRBD1,TRBV10-3,TGTGCCATCAGTGGCCGACAGGGAGAGACCCAGTACTTC,CAISGRQGETQYF